These T cell receptor beta chains were read from a single sample in a study of blood T cells in healthy people across ages. TCRdb reprocessed the 5' RACE reads via MiXCR and lists one record per CDR3 protein. The table has 600,000 to 1,000,000 distinct CDR3 sequences, 58% seen once. Sequenced sample: blood. These receptors originate from a young man in good health. CDR3s include the opening cysteine and the closing phenylalanine or tryptophan. D genes are given only for firm matches. Clone size is stated in some rows and not others, as once, few, many or a class when expanded.

CDR3 length: 15; clone size: few; J gene: TRBJ2-1; D gene: TRBD1; V gene: TRBV9; CDR3 protein: CASSVAGQPYNEQFF; CDR3 DNA: TGTGCCAGCAGCGTAGCGGGACAGCCATACAATGAGCAGTTCTTC
CDR3 length: 15; clone size: NA; J gene: TRBJ2-1; D gene: TRBD2; V gene: TRBV28; CDR3 protein: CASSFGGRLIDEQFF; CDR3 DNA: TGTGCCAGCAGTTTTGGCGGGAGGTTGATCGATGAGCAGTTCTTC
CDR3 length: 10; clone size: few; J gene: TRBJ1-1; D gene: NA; V gene: TRBV29-1; CDR3 protein: CTLGDTEAFF; CDR3 DNA: TGCACCTTAGGGGACACTGAAGCTTTCTTT
CDR3 length: 15; clone size: NA; J gene: TRBJ2-1; D gene: NA; V gene: TRBV6-5; CDR3 protein: CASSITGEAYNEQFF; CDR3 DNA: TGTGCCAGCAGTATCACAGGGGAGGCCTACAATGAGCAGTTCTTC
CDR3 length: 16; clone size: NA; J gene: TRBJ2-1; D gene: NA; V gene: TRBV6-2/TRBV6-3; CDR3 protein: CASSTAYRDKGNEQFF; CDR3 DNA: TGTGCCAGCAGTACCGCCTACCGGGACAAAGGCAATGAGCAGTTCTTC
CDR3 length: 15; clone size: NA; J gene: TRBJ1-1; D gene: NA; V gene: TRBV6-1; CDR3 protein: CASKINVSGDTEAYF; CDR3 DNA: TGTGCCAGCAAGATTAATGTCTCAGGGGACACTGAAGCTTACTTT
CDR3 length: 11; clone size: once; J gene: TRBJ2-1; D gene: NA; V gene: TRBV9; CDR3 protein: CASSVTGEQFF; CDR3 DNA: TGTGCCAGCAGCGTGACGGGCGAGCAGTTCTTC
CDR3 length: 14; clone size: NA; J gene: TRBJ2-3; D gene: TRBD2; V gene: TRBV2; CDR3 protein: CASSIAGVMDTQYF; CDR3 DNA: TGTGCCAGCAGCATAGCGGGGGTAATGGATACGCAGTATTTT
CDR3 length: 12; clone size: NA; J gene: TRBJ2-7; D gene: NA; V gene: TRBV6-6; CDR3 protein: CASKGGTYEQYF; CDR3 DNA: TGTGCCAGCAAGGGGGGGACCTACGAGCAGTACTTC
CDR3 length: 11; clone size: NA; J gene: TRBJ1-2; D gene: NA; V gene: TRBV10-3; CDR3 protein: CAISEKVGYTF; CDR3 DNA: TGTGCCATCAGTGAGAAGGTTGGCTACACCTTC
CDR3 length: 14; clone size: NA; J gene: TRBJ1-1; D gene: NA; V gene: TRBV3-1; CDR3 protein: CASSLTGGAGEAFF; CDR3 DNA: TGTGCCAGCAGCCTAACGGGGGGGGCCGGTGAAGCTTTCTTT
CDR3 length: 15; clone size: NA; J gene: TRBJ2-1; D gene: TRBD2; V gene: TRBV5-1; CDR3 protein: CASSSSGRDYSEQFF; CDR3 DNA: TGCGCCAGCAGCTCAAGCGGGAGGGACTACAGTGAGCAGTTCTTC